This passage covers 21 T cell receptor beta chains from one sample sequenced in a study of T cells expressing NK-cell markers. TCRdb reanalyzed the 5' RACE reads, giving one entry per CDR3 protein sequence and no DNA. Found here are under 600,000 distinct CDR3 sequences; the top ten clones hold roughly 1.4%. Sequencing was done on a sample of blood T cells: a sorted CD56 or NKG2C T cell subset, CD4+ or CD8+ T cells, or bulk PBMC T cells (not recorded which). Receptor source: a woman aged 50 to 65 in good health.

This CDR3 is CASSVAGTGVYNEQFF. The rearrangement links TRBV9 to TRBJ2-1; TCRdb proposes TRBD1, but this gene call is untestable without DNA. Germline V gives CDR1 SGDLS, CDR2 YYNGEE. The CDR3 totals 16 residues.

J is TRBJ2-7 and V is TRBV20-1; TCRdb lists TRBD1, though no DNA is available to test this call. Germline lookup yields CDR1 DFQATT and CDR2 SNEGSKA (reference sequence). This CDR3 is 15 amino acids long. The CDR3 is CSARGGHRGIYEQYF.

J is TRBJ1-1 and V is TRBV12-3 or TRBV12-4; the TCRdb D gene call, TRBD1, has no DNA to confirm it. The CDR3 sequence is 13 residues long. The chain's CDR3 is CASSLRTGQKAFF.

This chain connects TRBV6-4 to TRBJ1-1; TCRdb reports TRBD1, a call that lacks DNA to check it against. Germline values: CDR1 MRHNA, CDR2 SNTAGT. The CDR3 contains 15 residues. This CDR3 reads CASSASFGGNTEAFF.

The chain uses TRBV24-1 and TRBJ2-1. The germline V gene has CDR1 KGHDR and CDR2 SFDVKD. This CDR3 region has 14 residues. The CDR3 region is CATSDLEVLNEQFF.

The chain recombines TRBV20-1 with TRBJ2-3; no DNA is available, so the TRBD2 call from TCRdb remains unchecked. The CDR3 spans 15 residues. CDR1 and CDR2 (germline): DFQATT, SNEGSKA (reference sequence). CDR3 protein: CSAPALAGEHDTQYF.

The chain uses TRBV25-1 and TRBJ1-6; with no DNA, the TCRdb D assignment of TRBD1 cannot be verified. CDR3 length equals 16 residues. Germline CDR1 MGHDK, CDR2 SYGVNS. Here the CDR3 reads CASSDPGVPINSPLHF.

The rearrangement links TRBV20-1 to TRBJ2-4; TCRdb gives TRBD1 as the D gene, but with no DNA this cannot be confirmed. The length of the CDR3 is 15 residues. Germline CDR1 reads DFQATT; CDR2 reads SNEGSKA (reference sequence). The CDR3 region is CSAAGGDVAKNIQYF.

The rearrangement uses TRBV4-1 and TRBJ2-2. Germline assignment: CDR1 MGHRA and CDR2 YSYEKL. The CDR3 sequence is 15 residues long. CDR3 loop: CASSTLSRRTGELFF.

The chain uses TRBV7-2 and TRBJ2-1; the D call from TCRdb, TRBD2, cannot be confirmed without DNA. The CDR3 sequence is 14 residues long. Germline V gene sequence: CDR1 SGHTA, CDR2 FQGNSA. This CDR3 reads CASSLGGTDKEQFF.

The chain uses TRBV30 and TRBJ2-2; TCRdb returns TRBD2, unconfirmable since there is no DNA. CDR3 length: 15 amino acids. Germline assignment: CDR1 GTSNPN and CDR2 SVGIG (reference sequence). The CDR3 sequence is CAGYGGPVSAGELFF.

The V gene is TRBV7-6, the J gene TRBJ2-7; TCRdb lists TRBD1, though no DNA is available to test this call. This CDR3 comprises 16 residues. Germline values: CDR1 SGHVS, CDR2 FNYEAQ. CDR3 protein: CASSLVDRVGSYEQYF.

This chain uses TRBV5-1 with TRBJ2-1; as DNA is missing, the TRBD2 call by TCRdb cannot be tested. There are 18 residues in the CDR3. Looked up from germline, CDR1 is SGHRS and CDR2 is YFSETQ. The CDR3 loop reads CASSLAPLAGGSYNEQFF.

The chain employs TRBV29-1 and TRBJ2-1; the D gene TCRdb calls, TRBD2, cannot be checked with no DNA. Per germline, CDR1 SQVTM and CDR2 ANQGSEA. This CDR3 has 14 amino acids. This chain's CDR3 is CSVVRSGRVDEQFF.

The chain recombines TRBV19 with TRBJ1-5; TCRdb's D call of TRBD1 is untestable without DNA. Germline-derived CDR1 and CDR2 are LNHDA and SQIVND (reference sequence). The CDR3 spans 16 residues. The CDR3 loop is CASDDLTGDSNQPQHF.

The chain employs TRBV11-2 and TRBJ1-2; TCRdb outputs TRBD1, but without DNA this stays unchecked. The CDR3 runs 14 residues. Germline V gene sequence: CDR1 SGHAT, CDR2 FQNNGV. The CDR3 loop reads CASSPGRPIYGYTF.

The genes are TRBV12-3 or TRBV12-4 and TRBJ1-6; TCRdb reports TRBD1, a call that lacks DNA to check it against. CDR3 length: 15 residues. The chain's CDR3 is CATRSGAAYNSPLHF.

J is TRBJ1-1 and V is TRBV29-1; the D gene TCRdb calls, TRBD1, cannot be checked with no DNA. This CDR3 region has 12 residues. The V gene's germline CDR1 is SQVTM and CDR2 ANQGSEA. The CDR3 sequence is CSGTEFATEAFF.

This chain uses TRBV4-2 with TRBJ2-1; without DNA, the TCRdb call of TRBD2 cannot be checked. The CDR3 is 16 amino acids. Germline V lookup: CDR1 LGHNA, CDR2 YNFKEQ. CDR3 in amino acids: CASSHPVGLGNNEQFF.

The chain employs TRBV24-1 and TRBJ2-5; lacking DNA, the TRBD1 call made by TCRdb goes unchecked. CDR3 length equals 14 residues. CDR1 KGHDR and CDR2 SFDVKD come from the germline V gene. The CDR3 loop is CATSDRVGQETQYF.

This chain connects TRBV3-1 to TRBJ1-1; there is no DNA to check the TCRdb D call of TRBD1. Germline V gene lookup returns CDR1 LGHDT and CDR2 YNNKEL (reference sequence). The CDR3 runs 13 residues. CDR3 amino acids: CASSQDGAAQAFF.